The 12 T cell receptor beta chains in this list originate from one sample, sequenced in a study of T cell clonality in common variable immunodeficiency. Produced via immunoSEQ multiplex PCR; TCRdb's table is partial and in-frame only. This sample has fewer than 75,000 clones, each found more than once. Sequencing was performed on peripheral blood mononuclear cells. Every receptor here comes from a person between 18 and 70 years old in good health.

This clone was observed a handful of times. The read falls 3 residues short of the CDR3 end, and the missing part is taken from the germline J gene. This chain joins TRBV2 and TRBJ2-1; a possible D gene is TRBD2 (6 bases). CDR1 SNHLY and CDR2 FYNNEI come from the germline V gene. Trimming removed 5 bases from V and 7 bases from J, with 12 bases in between. The CDR3 runs to 13 residues. The CDR3 bases that were read are TGTGCCAGCAGTCTAGCGAAAGGGAATGAG. Its protein product is CASSLAKGNE. The whole CDR3 protein reads CASSLAKGNEQFF.

This clone was observed a handful of times. The read ends 3 residues before the CDR3 terminus; that terminus is restored from the germline J gene. V gene TRBV2 combines with J gene TRBJ2-2, with TRBD2 identical over 7 bases. The V gene end was trimmed by 7 bases and the J gene end by 8 bases; junction bases not matched to a gene: 7. The CDR3 is 13 residues long. Germline CDR1 is SNHLY and CDR2 is FYNNEI. CDR3 bases read: TGTGCCAGCACAGAGAGCGGGGTAGGGGAG. Protein sequence: CASTESGVGE. The complete CDR3 sequence is CASTESGVGELFF. Supplemented by reference TRBV2 and TRBJ2-2, the full variable domain reads EPEVTQTPSHQVTQMGQEVILRCVPISNHLYFYWYRQILGQKVEFLVSFYNNEISEKSEIFDDQFSVERPDGSNFTLKIRSTKLEDSAMYFCASTESGVGELFFGEGSRLTVL.

This clone was counted at least ten times. The CDR3 end lies 3 residues beyond the end of the read and is filled in from the germline J gene. V gene TRBV5-1 combines with J gene TRBJ2-5; TRBD2 aligns across 9 bases. Per germline, CDR1 SGHRS and CDR2 YFSETQ. This CDR3 has 15 amino acids. Trimming took 5 bases from V and 2 from J; bases not matched to a gene: 7. The CDR3 here is CASSLASGVQETQYF. The sequenced CDR3 bases are TGCGCCAGCAGTCTAGCTAGCGGGGTGCAAGAGACC.

This clone showed up many times. The sequenced fragment ends 3 residues before the CDR3 boundary, so the rest is inferred from the germline J gene. The rearrangement uses TRBV5-1 and TRBJ1-5; 9 positions agree with TRBD1. Germline V gives CDR1 SGHRS, CDR2 YFSETQ. Germline trimming cut 3 bases from V and 6 bases from J; bases unmatched to any gene: 10. The CDR3 length is 16 residues. Here the CDR3 reads CASSSRDRERGQPQHF. The sequenced CDR3 bases are TGCGCCAGCAGCTCCCGGGACAGGGAGAGGGGTCAGCCC.

This clone was counted ten times or more. Read coverage stops 3 residues before the CDR3 terminus; the germline J gene supplies the remainder. The genes are TRBV5-1 and TRBJ2-2; 8 bases align to TRBD2. Germline loops: CDR1 SGHRS, CDR2 YFSETQ. Trimming cost V 4 bases and J 4 bases; bases outside gene matches: 6. This CDR3 has 15 amino acids. This CDR3 is CASSTWTSSTGELFF. The CDR3 bases that were read are TGCGCCAGCAGCACCTGGACTAGCAGCACCGGGGAG.

This clone appeared many times. CDR3 region: CASSLGWGDLNEKLFF. The part of the CDR3 DNA that was read is TGTGCCAGCAGTTTAGGGTGGGGGGATCTTAATGAAAAA. J is TRBJ1-4 and V is TRBV28; the D gene is possibly TRBD1 (5 bases). The read halts 3 residues ahead of the CDR3 end, with the missing end drawn from the germline J gene. This CDR3 is 16 amino acids long. The germline V gene encodes CDR1 MDHEN and CDR2 SYDVKM. V was pared by 2 bases and J by 4 bases, with 14 bases between.

This clone was seen many times. The CDR3: CAWTTGGDQPQHF. CDR3 DNA (partial): TGTGCCTGGACGACGGGGGGAGATCAGCCC. This chain links TRBV30 with TRBJ1-5, with D maybe TRBD1 (5 bases). The read terminates 3 residues before the CDR3 end, so the remaining end is supplied by the germline J gene. Trimming took 4 bases from V and 5 from J, leaving 12 bases between them. The CDR3 is made up of 13 amino acids. From germline, CDR1 is GTSNPN and CDR2 SVGIG (reference sequence). Combining the CDR3 with reference TRBV30 and TRBJ1-5 gives the whole variable domain SQTIHQWPATLVQPVGSPLSLECTVEGTSNPNLYWYRQAAGRGLQLLFYSVGIGQISSEVPQNLSASRPQDRQFILSSKKLLLSDSGFYLCAWTTGGDQPQHFGDGTRLSIL.

In its sample, this clone was seen many times. The read comes to an end 3 residues before the CDR3 does, leaving the germline J gene to fill in the end. The chain joins TRBV2 to TRBJ2-1; 10 bases are a match to TRBD2. The germline V gene encodes CDR1 SNHLY and CDR2 FYNNEI. This CDR3 has 15 amino acids. The ends lost 8 bases at V and 5 bases at J; junction bases unmatched: 9. CDR3 sequence reads: CASHTGLAVDNEQFF. The covered CDR3 bases are TGTGCCAGCCACACAGGACTAGCGGTCGACAATGAG.

This clone was picked up many times. Read sequence stops 3 residues before the CDR3 end, and the germline J gene provides the missing end. This chain links TRBV7-9 with TRBJ2-7; D uncertain. CDR3 length: 13 residues. From germline, CDR1 is SEHNR and CDR2 FQNEAQ (reference sequence). With 5 bases removed from V and 0 bases from J, the gap between germline ends came to 8 bases. CDR3 residues: CASSRVGSYEQYF. The CDR3 bases that were read are TGTGCCAGCAGCCGGGTCGGCTCCTACGAG.

This clone appeared many times. The read terminates 3 residues before the CDR3 end, so the remaining end is supplied by the germline J gene. V gene TRBV7-8 combines with J gene TRBJ2-5, with D perhaps being TRBD1 or TRBD2 (7 bases each). The V end lost 5 bases, the J end lost 5 bases, and 21 bases lay between the germline ends. Germline CDR1 is SGHVS and CDR2 is FQNEAQ. The CDR3 covers 16 residues. The CDR3 spells CASSQMFTGEGETQYF. The CDR3 bases that were read are TGTGCCAGCAGCCAGATGTTTACAGGGGAGGGGGAGACC.

This clone was observed at least ten times. The sequence runs out 3 residues before the end of the CDR3; the remainder is reconstructed from the germline J gene. V usage is TRBV12-3 or TRBV12-4 and J usage is TRBJ1-2, with D possibly TRBD1 on 6 matching bases. Trimming left V 5 bases short and J 5 bases short, with 15 bases between. The CDR3 extends over 14 amino acids. CDR3 DNA, as far as it was read: TGTGCCAGCAGTAGAGGGGGACGGACATATGGC. Translated: CASSRGGRTYG. Given in full, the CDR3 is CASSRGGRTYGYTF.

This clone appeared many times. The missing CDR3 end, 3 residues past where the read stops, is filled in from the germline J gene. The chain has TRBV19 and TRBJ2-7, with 8 bases fitting TRBD2. CDR1 and CDR2 from the germline V gene are LNHDA and SQIVND (reference sequence). The CDR3 spans 14 residues. V shed 10 bases, J shed 5 bases, and the junction held 13 bases outside the gene matches. Incomplete CDR3 DNA: TGTGCCACCGGTTCGGGGGGGCGGAAGGACGAG. This sequence encodes CATGSGGRKDE. The whole CDR3 sequence reads CATGSGGRKDEQYF.